This T cell receptor (beta chain) was recorded in a study of T-cell reconstitution after alpha-beta-depleted transplantation in children. Points from the study as a whole: The high TCRbeta diversity at day 60 in some patients came from surviving recipient T cells and thymic progenitors. Reportedly, roughly two months post-transplant, alpha-beta T cells arose from several hundred expanded graft clones. T-cell counts and diversity were attributed mostly to newly produced T cells one year after transplant.

This sample's TCRbeta library carried unique molecular identifier barcodes. TCRdb re-called the PCR reads with MiXCR, one entry per CDR3 protein. The table includes hundreds of thousands of distinct CDR3 sequences, about an eighth detected once. A word on this clonotype: Its antigen is not known.

The V and J ends lost 4 bases and 4 bases respectively, with 15 bases between them. The CDR3 has 15 amino acids. Germline V CDR1 and CDR2: SGHRS, YFSETQ. The material sequenced was PBMCs, mostly from graft donor cells, taken 360 days after TCRalphabeta/CD19-depleted stem cell transplant. This clonotype was sampled from a male patient aged 10 to 17 who had a stem cell transplant for acute myeloid leukemia, so the T cells may come from the graft donor. The V call is TRBV5-1, the J call TRBJ2-1; D may match TRBD1 or TRBD2 (5 bases each). CDR3 nucleotides: TGCGCCAGCAGCGTAACCGGGACGGCTTACAATGAGCAGTTCTTC. Translated, it gives CASSVTGTAYNEQFF.